These T cell receptor beta chains were read from a single sample in a study of T cells in Graves' hyperthyroidism and ophthalmopathy. TCRdb fed the multiplex PCR reads into MiXCR, producing one record per CDR3 protein. The sample lists around 700,000 distinct CDR3 sequences; around 40% were seen once. The source material was blood. All receptors come from a woman aged 40 to 49 with Graves' hyperthyroidism. Each CDR3 is given with its conserved first and last residue.

v_call	j_call	cdr3_aa
TRBV7-9	TRBJ2-5	CASRPRPGTSGEETQYF
TRBV24-1	TRBJ2-2	CATSELQDYTGELFF
TRBV15	TRBJ2-7	CATSSLQREPLYEQYF
TRBV20-1	TRBJ2-7	CSARTGTTYEQYF
TRBV7-2	TRBJ2-7	CASSFGVLSYEQYF
TRBV5-4	TRBJ1-3	CASSLSGRGNTIYF
TRBV7-6	TRBJ1-6	CASSQDLGQGLNSPLHF
TRBV29-1	TRBJ1-4	CSVTGSNEKLFF
TRBV15	TRBJ1-4	CATSVGGESEKLFF
TRBV14	TRBJ2-7	CASNLGVGEQYF
TRBV7-9	TRBJ2-5	CASSATGTSVHGTQYF
TRBV5-6	TRBJ1-2	CASSLRRTGPNYGYTF
TRBV10-1	TRBJ1-2	CASSEQGRSIGYTF
TRBV7-2	TRBJ2-2	CASSLAPAPNTGELFF
TRBV29-1	TRBJ2-3	CSVGEGFGTDTQYF
TRBV6-1	TRBJ2-7	CASSYRTGPSGEQYF
TRBV27	TRBJ1-2	CASSLSKYGHGYTF
TRBV9	TRBJ2-7	CASSGGQGSAYEQYF